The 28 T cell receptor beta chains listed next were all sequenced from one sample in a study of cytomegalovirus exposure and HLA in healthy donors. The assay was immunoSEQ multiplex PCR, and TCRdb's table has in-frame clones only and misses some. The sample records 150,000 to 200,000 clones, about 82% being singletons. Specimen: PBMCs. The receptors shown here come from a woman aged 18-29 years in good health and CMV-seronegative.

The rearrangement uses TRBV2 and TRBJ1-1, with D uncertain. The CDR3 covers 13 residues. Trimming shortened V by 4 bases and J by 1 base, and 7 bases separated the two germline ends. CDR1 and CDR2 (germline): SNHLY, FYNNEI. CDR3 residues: CASSVGGNTEAFF. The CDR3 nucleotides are TGTGCCAGCAGTGTGGGAGGGAACACTGAAGCTTTCTTT.

This CDR3 is CASSQIQGYTDTQYF. For the CDR3, the DNA is TGTGCCAGCAGCCAAATACAGGGTTACACAGATACGCAGTATTTT. The chain couples TRBV7-6 to TRBJ2-3; possible D gene TRBD1, 6 bases. Germline V gives CDR1 SGHVS, CDR2 FNYEAQ. Between the trimmed V and J ends, which lost 5 bases and 2 bases, there was a span of 14 bases. This CDR3 is built from 15 residues.

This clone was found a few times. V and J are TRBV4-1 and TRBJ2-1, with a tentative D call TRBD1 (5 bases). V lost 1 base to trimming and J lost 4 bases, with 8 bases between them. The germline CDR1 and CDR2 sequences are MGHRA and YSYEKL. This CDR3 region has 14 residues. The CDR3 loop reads CASSQVGLYNEQFF. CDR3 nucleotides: TGCGCCAGCAGCCAAGTGGGGCTATACAATGAGCAGTTCTTC.

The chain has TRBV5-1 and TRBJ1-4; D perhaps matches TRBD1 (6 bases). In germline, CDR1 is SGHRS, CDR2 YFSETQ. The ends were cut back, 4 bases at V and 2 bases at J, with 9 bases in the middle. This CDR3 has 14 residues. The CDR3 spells CASSRQGTNEKLFF. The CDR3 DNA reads TGCGCCAGCAGCCGCCAGGGGACTAATGAAAAACTGTTTTTT.

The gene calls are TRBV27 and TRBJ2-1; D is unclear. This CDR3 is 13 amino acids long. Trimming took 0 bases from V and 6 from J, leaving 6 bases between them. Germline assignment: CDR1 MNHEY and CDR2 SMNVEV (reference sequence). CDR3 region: CASSLSKPNEQFF. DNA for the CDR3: TGTGCCAGCAGTTTATCGAAGCCCAATGAGCAGTTCTTC.

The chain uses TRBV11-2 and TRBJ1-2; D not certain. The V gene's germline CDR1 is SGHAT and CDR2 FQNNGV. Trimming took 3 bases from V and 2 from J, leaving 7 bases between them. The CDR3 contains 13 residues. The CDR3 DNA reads TGTGCCAGCAGCTTGGAGAGAAACTATGGCTACACCTTC. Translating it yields CASSLERNYGYTF.

CDR3 sequence: CASSFLGDHYGYTF. For the CDR3, the DNA is TGTGCCAGCAGCTTCCTAGGGGATCACTATGGCTACACCTTC. This chain links TRBV6-5 with TRBJ1-2, with D perhaps TRBD1 (5 bases). CDR3 size: 14 residues. V shed 6 bases and J shed 3 bases, with 14 bases lying between them. Germline assignment: CDR1 MNHEY and CDR2 SVGAGI.

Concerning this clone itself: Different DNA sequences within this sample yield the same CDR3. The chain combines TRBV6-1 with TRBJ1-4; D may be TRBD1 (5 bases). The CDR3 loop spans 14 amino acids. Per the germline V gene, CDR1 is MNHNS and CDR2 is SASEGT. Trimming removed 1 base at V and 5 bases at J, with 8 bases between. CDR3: CASSEGGGNEKLFF. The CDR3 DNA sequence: TGTGCCAGCAGTGAAGGGGGGGGAAATGAAAAACTGTTTTTT.

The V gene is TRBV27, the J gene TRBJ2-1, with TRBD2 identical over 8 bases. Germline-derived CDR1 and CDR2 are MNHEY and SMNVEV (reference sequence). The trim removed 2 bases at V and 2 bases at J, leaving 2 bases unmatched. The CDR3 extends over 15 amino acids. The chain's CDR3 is CASSLGTSPYNEQFF. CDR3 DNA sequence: TGTGCCAGCAGTTTAGGGACTAGTCCCTACAATGAGCAGTTCTTC.

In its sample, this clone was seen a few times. The DNA for the CDR3 is TGTGCCAGCAGCCAGACTAGCGGGGGGGCGGCCGAGCAGTACTTC. Translated: CASSQTSGGAAEQYF. The rearrangement uses TRBV6-1 and TRBJ2-7, with TRBD2 matching over 14 bases. The ends lost 6 bases at V and 6 bases at J; junction bases unmatched: 7. In germline, CDR1 is MNHNS, CDR2 SASEGT. This CDR3 region has 15 residues.

The CDR3 DNA reads as TGCGCCAGCAGCTCGGGACAGACTATGAACACTGAAGCTTTCTTT. Translated, it gives CASSSGQTMNTEAFF. This rearrangement joins TRBV5-1 to TRBJ1-1, with 7 positions matching TRBD1. Trimming removed 3 bases from V and 0 bases from J; junction bases left unmatched: 5. The germline CDR1 and CDR2 sequences are SGHRS and YFSETQ. The CDR3 extends over 15 amino acids.

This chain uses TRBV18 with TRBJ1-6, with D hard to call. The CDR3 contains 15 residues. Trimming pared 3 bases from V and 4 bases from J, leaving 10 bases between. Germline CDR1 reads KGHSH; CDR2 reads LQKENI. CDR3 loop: CASSPSEAYNSPLHF. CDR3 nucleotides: TGTGCCAGCTCACCCTCCGAAGCGTATAATTCACCCCTCCACTTT.

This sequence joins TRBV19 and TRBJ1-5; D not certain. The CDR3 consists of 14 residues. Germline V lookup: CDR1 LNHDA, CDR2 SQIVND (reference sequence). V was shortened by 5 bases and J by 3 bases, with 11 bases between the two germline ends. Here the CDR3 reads CASSVVQNNQPQHF. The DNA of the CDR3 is TGTGCCAGTAGTGTAGTACAGAACAATCAGCCCCAGCATTTT.

The CDR3 here is CASRELETQYF. CDR3 coding DNA: TGTGCTAGTCGGGAATTGGAGACCCAGTACTTC. This chain links TRBV12-5 with TRBJ2-5; D is perhaps TRBD2 (5 bases). Looked up from germline, CDR1 is LGHNT and CDR2 is FRNRAP. The CDR3 has 11 residues. Trimming left V 8 bases short and J 5 bases short, with 9 bases between.

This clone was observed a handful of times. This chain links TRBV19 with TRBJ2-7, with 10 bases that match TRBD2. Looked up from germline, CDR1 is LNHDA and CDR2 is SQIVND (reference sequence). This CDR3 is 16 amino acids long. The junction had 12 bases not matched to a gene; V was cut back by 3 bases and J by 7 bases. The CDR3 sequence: CASSISGAGGPGEQYF. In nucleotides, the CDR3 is TGTGCCAGTAGTATTAGCGGAGCGGGAGGGCCGGGTGAGCAGTACTTC.

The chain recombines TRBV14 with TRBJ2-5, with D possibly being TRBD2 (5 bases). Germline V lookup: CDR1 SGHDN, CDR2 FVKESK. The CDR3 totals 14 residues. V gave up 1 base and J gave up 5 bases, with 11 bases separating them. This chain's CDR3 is CASSQALGFETQYF. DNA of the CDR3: TGTGCCAGCAGCCAAGCACTAGGATTCGAGACCCAGTACTTC. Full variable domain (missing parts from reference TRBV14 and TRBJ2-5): EAGVTQFPSHSVIEKGQTVTLRCDPISGHDNLYWYRRVMGKEIKFLLHFVKESKQDESGMPNNRFLAERTGGTYSTLKVQPAELEDSGVYFCASSQALGFETQYFGPGTRLLVL.

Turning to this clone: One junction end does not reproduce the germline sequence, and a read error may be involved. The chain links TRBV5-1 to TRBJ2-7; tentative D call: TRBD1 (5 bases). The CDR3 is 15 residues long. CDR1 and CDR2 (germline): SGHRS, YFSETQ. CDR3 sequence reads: CASSLVVGASHEQYF. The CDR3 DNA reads TGCGCCAGCAGCTTGGTGGTAGGGGCCTCCCACGAGCAGTACTTC.

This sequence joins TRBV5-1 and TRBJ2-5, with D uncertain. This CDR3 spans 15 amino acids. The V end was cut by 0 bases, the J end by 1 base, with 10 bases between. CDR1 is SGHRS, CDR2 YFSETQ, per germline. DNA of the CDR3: TGCGCCAGCAGCTTGGAGGCAGGTTTCCAAGAGACCCAGTACTTC. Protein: CASSLEAGFQETQYF.

The CDR3 sequence is CASSSLGTSRPGELFF. As DNA, the CDR3 is TGTGCCAGCAGCTCCCTAGGGACTAGTCGGCCCGGGGAGCTGTTTTTT. V is TRBV7-3 and J is TRBJ2-2, with 8 bases fitting TRBD2. The germline V gene has CDR1 SGHTA and CDR2 FQGTGA. The CDR3 totals 16 residues. V lost 4 bases, J lost 6 bases, and 10 bases stayed unmatched.

CDR3 nucleotide sequence: TGTGCCAGCAGCCCTACGGGGGGTGGGGCCCAGTACTTC. Translated, it gives CASSPTGGGAQYF. The rearrangement joins TRBV9 to TRBJ2-5; 7 nucleotides align to TRBD2. Per the germline V gene, CDR1 is SGDLS and CDR2 is YYNGEE. The CDR3 is made up of 13 amino acids. V dropped 4 bases and J dropped 9; count of bases not matched to a gene: 9.

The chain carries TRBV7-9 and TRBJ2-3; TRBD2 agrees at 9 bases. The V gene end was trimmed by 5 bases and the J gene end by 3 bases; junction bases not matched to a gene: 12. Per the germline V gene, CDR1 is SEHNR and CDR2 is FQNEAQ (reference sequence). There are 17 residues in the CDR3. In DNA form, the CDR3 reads TGTGCCAGCAGCCGACTGTGGCGGGAGGGCCGTACAGATACGCAGTATTTT. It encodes CASSRLWREGRTDTQYF.

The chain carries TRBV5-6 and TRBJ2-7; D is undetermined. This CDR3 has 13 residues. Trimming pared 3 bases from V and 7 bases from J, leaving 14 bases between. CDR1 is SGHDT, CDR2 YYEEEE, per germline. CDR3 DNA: TGTGCCAGCAGCTCGACGACTTCCTGGGAGCAGTACTTC. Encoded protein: CASSSTTSWEQYF.

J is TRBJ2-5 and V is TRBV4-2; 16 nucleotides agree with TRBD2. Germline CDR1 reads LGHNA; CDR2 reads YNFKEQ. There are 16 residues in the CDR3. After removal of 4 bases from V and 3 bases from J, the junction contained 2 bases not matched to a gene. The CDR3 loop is CASSRGTSGGEETQYF. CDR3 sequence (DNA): TGTGCCAGCAGCCGCGGGACTAGCGGGGGGGAAGAGACCCAGTACTTC.

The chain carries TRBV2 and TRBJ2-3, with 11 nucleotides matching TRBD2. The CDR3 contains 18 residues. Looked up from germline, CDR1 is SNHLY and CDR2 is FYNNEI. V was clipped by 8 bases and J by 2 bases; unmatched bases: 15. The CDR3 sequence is CASEARRRGLAVTDTQYF. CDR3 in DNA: TGTGCCAGCGAGGCACGGCGACGGGGACTAGCGGTCACAGATACGCAGTATTTT.

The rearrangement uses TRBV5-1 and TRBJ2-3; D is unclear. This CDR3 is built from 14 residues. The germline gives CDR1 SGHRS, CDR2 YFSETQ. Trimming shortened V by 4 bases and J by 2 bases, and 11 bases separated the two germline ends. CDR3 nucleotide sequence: TGCGCCAGCAGCCAGGATCTCCCCACAGATACGCAGTATTTT. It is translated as CASSQDLPTDTQYF.

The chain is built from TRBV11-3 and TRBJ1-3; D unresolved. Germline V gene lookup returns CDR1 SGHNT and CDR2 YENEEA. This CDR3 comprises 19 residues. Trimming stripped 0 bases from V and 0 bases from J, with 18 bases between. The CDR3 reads CASSLDWRKPAFSGNTIYF. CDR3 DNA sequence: TGTGCCAGCAGCTTAGATTGGAGGAAACCCGCCTTCTCTGGAAACACCATATATTTT. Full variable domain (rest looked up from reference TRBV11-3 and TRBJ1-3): EAGVVQSPRYKIIEKKQPVAFWCNPISGHNTLYWYLQNLGQGPELLIRYENEEAVDDSQLPKDRFSAERLKGVDSTLKIQPAELGDSAVYLCASSLDWRKPAFSGNTIYFGEGSWLTVV.

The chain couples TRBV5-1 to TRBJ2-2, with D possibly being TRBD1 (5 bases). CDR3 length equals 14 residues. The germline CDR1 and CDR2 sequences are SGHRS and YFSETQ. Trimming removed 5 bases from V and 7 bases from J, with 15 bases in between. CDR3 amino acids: CASRGAVIGGELFF. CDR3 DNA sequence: TGCGCCAGCAGAGGGGCGGTTATTGGCGGGGAGCTGTTTTTT.

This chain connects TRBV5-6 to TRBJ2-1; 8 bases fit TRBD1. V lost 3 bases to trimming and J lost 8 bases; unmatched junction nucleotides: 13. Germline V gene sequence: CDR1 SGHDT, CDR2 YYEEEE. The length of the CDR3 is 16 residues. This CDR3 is CASSSIGQGPRDEQFF. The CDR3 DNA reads TGTGCCAGCAGCTCTATAGGACAGGGACCGCGCGATGAGCAGTTCTTC.